Below are 31 T cell receptor beta chains sequenced from a single sample in a study of T cells after yellow fever vaccination (dated by TCRdb to the late 2010s). Libraries were made using 5' RACE. Sequencing took place on an Illumina HiSeq 2500. TCRdb reanalyzed the raw reads on its own, using fastp at Q25 for trimming and MiXCR for clone calling, and kept in-frame beta chains. Each CDR3 protein appears once, grouped with its most common genes and DNA. The sample contains 350,000 or so distinct CDR3 sequences, roughly 8.6% of them found a single time. 17% of the sample is held by the ten biggest clonotypes. The treatment or condition label here, explained by the study, means: live attenuated yellow fever vaccine strain. This material consisted of PBMCs, taken around 45 days after the first yellow fever vaccination. The receptors were sampled from a man aged 18 to 29 who received the YFV17D yellow fever vaccine.

This sequence joins TRBV7-9 and TRBJ2-5; TRBD2 agrees at 7 bases. This CDR3 comprises 14 residues. In germline, CDR1 is SEHNR, CDR2 FQNEAQ (reference sequence). V lost 5 bases, J lost 5 bases, and 8 bases stayed unmatched. The CDR3 loop reads CASSPPGLGETQYF. In DNA, the CDR3 is TGTGCCAGCAGCCCCCCCGGACTAGGGGAGACCCAGTACTTC.

This clonotype was recorded at least ten times. The rearrangement links TRBV11-2 to TRBJ2-2, with D perhaps matching TRBD1 (5 bases). CDR3 length: 14 residues. V lost 0 bases, J lost 6 bases, and 8 bases lay in between. Germline V CDR1 and CDR2: SGHAT, FQNNGV. The CDR3 region has the DNA TGTGCCAGCAGCTTAGACAGGGCATCCGGGGAGCTGTTTTTT. It specifies CASSLDRASGELFF.

The gene calls are TRBV5-1 and TRBJ2-7; D unclear. Trimming removed 6 bases from V and 0 bases from J, with 13 bases in between. This CDR3 spans 14 amino acids. Germline CDR1 reads SGHRS; CDR2 reads YFSETQ. As DNA, the CDR3 is TGCGCCAGCAAGGTCGATGTGGCCTCCTACGAGCAGTACTTC. Amino acid sequence: CASKVDVASYEQYF.

J is TRBJ2-3 and V is TRBV4-1; 9 nucleotides align to TRBD2. Germline trimming cut 1 base from V and 2 bases from J; bases unmatched to any gene: 10. Germline V gene sequence: CDR1 MGHRA, CDR2 YSYEKL. This CDR3 is 18 amino acids long. The CDR3 sequence: CASSQGGLAGILTDTQYF. The CDR3 nucleotides read TGCGCCAGCAGCCAAGGGGGGCTAGCGGGGATACTCACAGATACGCAGTATTTT.

Of note for this clonotype: An end of the junction does not agree with germline; a read error may underlie this. The rearrangement links TRBV7-3 to TRBJ2-2; a weak D match, TRBD2 (6 bases). Germline V gives CDR1 SGHTA, CDR2 FQGTGA. The length of the CDR3 is 18 residues. The chain's CDR3 is CASSVTPLAEAAAGELFF. The DNA of the CDR3 is TGTGCCAGCAGCGTAACCCCCTTAGCGGAAGCGGCGGCCGGGGAGCTGTTTTTT.

This clonotype was counted a few times. The CDR3 loop is CASRGQGGEVFYGYTF. Here the CDR3 DNA reads TGTGCCAGCAGGGGACAGGGTGGAGAGGTGTTCTATGGCTACACCTTC. The V and J genes are TRBV12-3 or TRBV12-4 and TRBJ1-2, with 9 bases aligning to TRBD1. V lost 6 bases, J lost 4 bases, and 12 bases stayed unmatched. The length of the CDR3 is 16 residues.

The chain is built from TRBV30 and TRBJ1-6, with 8 positions matching TRBD1. Germline loops: CDR1 GTSNPN, CDR2 SVGIG (reference sequence). This CDR3 is 16 amino acids long. Germline trimming cut 2 bases from V and 8 bases from J; bases unmatched to any gene: 11. CDR3 region: CAWSSNLRDRYSPLHF. DNA for the CDR3: TGTGCCTGGAGTTCGAACTTGCGGGACAGGTATTCACCCCTCCACTTT.

This clonotype occurred a few times. The chain uses TRBV20-1 and TRBJ2-7; D not certain. The V end was cut by 3 bases, the J end by 3 bases, with 12 bases between. The CDR3 is made up of 13 amino acids. The germline V gene encodes CDR1 DFQATT and CDR2 SNEGSKA (reference sequence). The CDR3: CSARSGPDYEQYF. The CDR3 coding sequence is TGCAGTGCTAGGTCCGGGCCCGACTACGAGCAGTACTTC.

This clonotype appeared a few times. The chain uses TRBV5-1 and TRBJ1-1, with 9 bases aligning to TRBD1. V was clipped by 0 bases and J by 7 bases; unmatched bases: 4. This CDR3 spans 14 amino acids. Per the germline V gene, CDR1 is SGHRS and CDR2 is YFSETQ. CDR3 nucleotides: TGCGCCAGCAGCTTGGCGACAGGGGGAAATGAAGCTTTCTTT. Protein: CASSLATGGNEAFF.

The rearrangement joins TRBV7-9 to TRBJ2-3, with 13 bases identical to TRBD2. After removal of 5 bases from V and 2 bases from J, the junction contained 7 bases not matched to a gene. The CDR3 spans 17 residues. Germline lookup yields CDR1 SEHNR and CDR2 FQNEAQ (reference sequence). CDR3 nucleotide sequence: TGTGCCAGCAGCCCGGCCGGACTAGCGGGGGCCACAGATACGCAGTATTTT. Encoded protein: CASSPAGLAGATDTQYF.

This chain connects TRBV20-1 to TRBJ2-3, with TRBD2 identical over 15 bases. The CDR3 sequence is 17 residues long. Trimming at V came to 6 bases and at J to 4 bases, leaving 11 bases not matched to a gene. Germline assignment: CDR1 DFQATT and CDR2 SNEGSKA (reference sequence). The CDR3 sequence is CSATRGLAGGPPDTQYF. CDR3 DNA: TGCAGTGCCACCCGGGGACTAGCGGGGGGACCCCCAGATACGCAGTATTTT.

This clonotype was picked up a small number of times. The V gene is TRBV20-1, the J gene TRBJ2-2; D is possibly TRBD1 (5 bases). CDR1 and CDR2 from the germline V gene are DFQATT and SNEGSKA (reference sequence). There are 14 residues in the CDR3. V dropped 3 bases and J dropped 4 bases, with 12 bases sitting between them. The CDR3 loop is CSASGHLTTGELFF. The CDR3 bases are TGCAGTGCTAGTGGACACCTGACCACCGGGGAGCTGTTTTTT.

The chain employs TRBV3-1 and TRBJ2-2, with D tentatively TRBD1 (5 bases). CDR3 length: 12 residues. The germline CDR1 and CDR2 sequences are LGHDT and YNNKEL (reference sequence). With 2 bases removed from V and 8 bases from J, the gap between germline ends came to 6 bases. The DNA of the CDR3 is TGTGCCAGCAGCCAATCAGGGGGGGAGCTGTTTTTT. It codes for CASSQSGGELFF.

This clonotype was found many times. J is TRBJ2-5 and V is TRBV5-5; possibly TRBD1 or TRBD2 for D (5 bases each). Looked up from germline, CDR1 is SGHKS and CDR2 is YYEKEE (reference sequence). CDR3 length: 14 amino acids. V was cut by 2 bases and J by 4 bases, with 12 bases left in between. The CDR3 protein is CASSFLGAGETQYF. The CDR3 DNA follows: TGTGCCAGCAGCTTCCTAGGGGCGGGAGAGACCCAGTACTTC.

There are many counts of this clonotype. The J gene is TRBJ1-1, the V gene TRBV6-5; D is possibly TRBD1 (6 bases). This CDR3 is built from 14 residues. Germline V lookup: CDR1 MNHEY, CDR2 SVGAGI. The V gene lost 4 bases and the J gene lost 4 bases, with 13 bases spanning the gap. The CDR3 sequence is CASSLQGLGTEAFF. CDR3 sequence (DNA): TGTGCCAGCAGTTTACAGGGTTTGGGCACTGAAGCTTTCTTT.

This clonotype occurred a few times. This chain joins TRBV5-6 and TRBJ2-6, with D possibly matching TRBD1 (6 bases). CDR1 and CDR2 (germline): SGHDT, YYEEEE. The CDR3 runs to 16 residues. V was pared by 2 bases and J by 2 bases, with 11 bases between. The CDR3 spells CASSFGRGAGANVLTF. CDR3 DNA: TGTGCCAGCAGCTTCGGCAGGGGAGCTGGGGCCAACGTCCTGACTTTC.

About this clonotype itself: One junction end does not reproduce the germline sequence, and a read error may be involved. The V call is TRBV19, the J call TRBJ1-5; 9 bases agree with TRBD1. The CDR3 is made up of 15 amino acids. Per germline, CDR1 LNHDA and CDR2 SQIVND (reference sequence). The CDR3 loop reads CASRLQDRGKQPQHF. The CDR3 bases are TGTGCCAGTAGGCTCCAGGACAGGGGCAAACAGCCCCAGCATTTT.

The V and J genes are TRBV19 and TRBJ1-5, with D perhaps TRBD1 (5 bases). CDR3 length: 14 residues. V was clipped by 7 bases and J by 1 base, with 11 bases between them. CDR1 and CDR2 from the germline V gene are LNHDA and SQIVND (reference sequence). The CDR3 here is CASTPWGSNQPQHF. In DNA form, the CDR3 reads TGTGCCAGTACCCCGTGGGGCAGCAATCAGCCCCAGCATTTT.

This clonotype has just a few counts. This chain joins TRBV7-2 and TRBJ1-2, with D tentatively TRBD1 (5 bases). Deletions cut 4 bases from V and 2 bases from J, with 8 bases between. Germline CDR1 and CDR2: SGHTA and FQGNSA. The CDR3 contains 13 residues. The CDR3 DNA sequence: TGTGCCAGCAGCTGGGAGGGGAACTATGGCTACACCTTC. This sequence encodes CASSWEGNYGYTF. Combining the CDR3 with reference TRBV7-2 and TRBJ1-2 gives the whole variable domain GAGVSQSPSNKVTEKGKDVELRCDPISGHTALYWYRQSLGQGLEFLIYFQGNSAPDKSGLPSDRFSAERTGGSVSTLTIQRTQQEDSAVYLCASSWEGNYGYTFGSGTRLTVV.

This clonotype was recorded a few times. The chain couples TRBV6-1 to TRBJ2-5, with TRBD1 identical over 9 bases. Unmatched junction bases numbered 6, after V lost 6 bases and J lost 4 bases. The CDR3 loop spans 14 amino acids. Germline values: CDR1 MNHNS, CDR2 SASEGT. The CDR3: CASRQQGAGETQYF. DNA of the CDR3: TGTGCCAGCAGACAACAGGGGGCGGGAGAGACCCAGTACTTC.

The chain is built from TRBV20-1 and TRBJ2-1, with D uncertain. CDR1 is DFQATT, CDR2 SNEGSKA, per germline (reference sequence). The CDR3 consists of 19 residues. V shed 5 bases and J shed 6 bases, with 32 bases lying between them. As DNA, the CDR3 is TGCAGTGCTGGACGTACCAAGGAAGCCTTACTCGACCGGGCCAATGAGCAGTTCTTC. Protein product: CSAGRTKEALLDRANEQFF.

V and J are TRBV12-3 or TRBV12-4 and TRBJ1-2, with a possible D match to TRBD1 (6 bases). CDR3 size: 13 residues. Trimming removed 3 bases at V and 8 bases at J, with 13 bases between. CDR3 residues: CASSFDRIRGYTF. The CDR3 coding sequence is TGTGCCAGCAGTTTCGACAGGATCCGAGGCTACACCTTC.

This clonotype was seen more than once but under ten times. The chain has TRBV20-1 and TRBJ2-1; D perhaps matches TRBD1 (7 bases). The V end lost 5 bases, the J end lost 9 bases, and 17 bases lay between the germline ends. The germline gives CDR1 DFQATT, CDR2 SNEGSKA (reference sequence). The length of the CDR3 is 13 residues. The CDR3 nucleotides are TGCAGTGCTGGGGACAGAATCGGGGGTGAGCAGTTCTTC. As protein: CSAGDRIGGEQFF.

The rearrangement uses TRBV5-5 and TRBJ2-7; D is uncertain. Germline loops: CDR1 SGHKS, CDR2 YYEKEE (reference sequence). V was clipped by 4 bases and J by 7 bases, with 15 bases between them. This CDR3 is built from 13 residues. The CDR3 DNA follows: TGTGCCAGCAGCACAGACACCTCTCGGGAGCAGTACTTC. Its protein is CASSTDTSREQYF.

This clonotype was seen a few times. V gene TRBV4-1 combines with J gene TRBJ1-2; possible D gene TRBD1, 5 bases. Trimming shortened V by 1 base and J by 3 bases, and 24 bases separated the two germline ends. Germline V gene lookup returns CDR1 MGHRA and CDR2 YSYEKL. The CDR3 has 19 residues. CDR3 nucleotide sequence: TGCGCCAGCAGCCAAGGACCCCGCCGTCGACGGCCGGGGGACTATGGCTACACCTTC. Translation gives CASSQGPRRRRPGDYGYTF.

This clonotype came up many times. This chain joins TRBV12-3 or TRBV12-4 and TRBJ1-5; D is uncertain. The CDR3 is 14 amino acids. V lost 5 bases and J 10 bases, leaving 18 bases between the germline ends. The CDR3 sequence is CASSLQPPAGPQHF. In nucleotides, the CDR3 is TGTGCCAGCAGTCTACAACCTCCCGCAGGTCCCCAGCATTTT.

This clonotype was counted at least ten times. The chain uses TRBV4-1 and TRBJ2-7; D not certain. Germline V gives CDR1 MGHRA, CDR2 YSYEKL. CDR3 length: 15 amino acids. Trimming cost V 0 bases and J 2 bases, with 11 bases left between them. CDR3: CASSQDVQNPYEQYV. The CDR3 coding sequence is TGCGCCAGCAGCCAAGATGTGCAGAACCCCTACGAGCAGTACGTC.

J is TRBJ2-5 and V is TRBV5-4, with TRBD1 as a possible D gene (8 bases). The CDR3 has 14 amino acids. The V end lost 4 bases, the J end lost 7 bases, and 17 bases lay between the germline ends. Germline V gene lookup returns CDR1 SGHNT and CDR2 YYREEE (reference sequence). Here the CDR3 DNA reads TGTGCCAGCAGCAACAGGGGGGGGCTTATGACCCAGTACTTC. This sequence encodes CASSNRGGLMTQYF.

The V and J genes are TRBV7-9 and TRBJ2-7; either TRBD1 or TRBD2 may supply D (5 bases each). Germline CDR1 and CDR2: SEHNR and FQNEAQ (reference sequence). This CDR3 comprises 13 residues. The V and J ends lost 5 bases and 5 bases respectively, with 13 bases between them. The CDR3 is CASSPLGVHEQYV. In nucleotides, the CDR3 is TGTGCCAGCAGCCCTCTGGGGGTCCACGAGCAGTACGTC.

The V and J genes are TRBV30 and TRBJ1-1, with 7 positions matching TRBD1. With V trimmed by 4 bases and J by 0 bases, 2 bases remained unmatched. The CDR3 totals 13 residues. The germline V gene encodes CDR1 GTSNPN and CDR2 SVGIG (reference sequence). The DNA of the CDR3 is TGTGCCTGGACGGGACAGATGAACACTGAAGCTTTCTTT. Encoded protein: CAWTGQMNTEAFF.

A remark on this clonotype: At one of its ends the junction is not consistent with the germline gene, which may arise from a read error. This sequence joins TRBV13 and TRBJ2-3; TRBD2 aligns across 8 bases. In germline, CDR1 is PRHDT, CDR2 FYEKMQ (reference sequence). The CDR3 length is 13 residues. CDR3 amino acids: CASSRTSIDTQYF. CDR3 bases: TGTGCCAGCAGCCGGACTAGCATAGATACGCAGTATTTT.